This T cell receptor beta chain is drawn from a study of immune heterogeneity within non-small cell lung tumors. For the study at large: With respect to histology, the tumors encompassed a handful of squamous cell carcinomas, 9 to 11 non-squamous carcinomas and 1 not otherwise specified. Study-wide findings and caveats: High-frequency T-cell receptor beta clonotypes were largely distinct between individual patients. Local T-cell clonality tracked local tumor mutational burden, showing a moderate yet significant relationship (R 0.3 to 0.4). There were identical dominant CDR3 beta clonotypes recurring across tumor sites within a patient, together with site-unique high-frequency clones.

The germline CDR1 and CDR2 sequences are MNHEY and SVGEGT. This CDR3 contains 18 residues. The authors amplified TCR beta CDR3 by multiplex PCR with 32 V and 13 J primers. TCRdb itself ran the multiplex PCR reads through MiXCR, one entry per CDR3 protein. Counted here are approximately 2,000 distinct CDR3 sequences, nearly 35% occurring once; the ten biggest clones make up around 26%. A word on this clonotype: Its matching antigen is unknown. This may be a read error: a much more frequent sequence differs by one nucleotide.

Template material for each sample was about 0.55 ug of bulk tumor genomic DNA. Several biopsies were spaced far apart within each primary tumor and obtained as surgery took place. Undergoing curative surgery were patients whose non-small cell lung cancer was untreated and newly diagnosed. The sequenced sample was lung tumor tissue. This sequence was found in a man between 70 and 80 years old with non-small cell lung cancer. The rearrangement uses TRBV6-2 or TRBV6-3 and TRBJ1-2; the match to TRBD1 covers 8 bases. The CDR3 is CVSSTPKETGALFYGYTF. The CDR3 nucleotides read TGTGTCAGCAGTACGCCCAAAGAGACAGGGGCGTTATTCTATGGCTACACCTTC.